The present T cell receptor (beta chain) was sequenced within a study of T cell responses to AZD1222 COVID-19 vaccine. A word on this clone: Antigen specificity is unknown.

Study-level results: A mostly white British donor set with more females was recruited, and clonal diversity was possibly underestimated. Spike was spanned by vaccine-associated CD4 TCRs, which were dominant at 160-218 and 743-854. Spike-specific TCRs gained breadth and depth after people received two AZD1222 doses.

Sequencing used immunoSEQ multiplex PCR; TCRdb keeps in-frame clones, though not all of them. Among around 130,000 clones, about 94% were seen once, and the ten largest hold roughly 5.4%. The CDR3 has 15 residues. Germline loops: CDR1 ENHRY, CDR2 SYGVKD. The V and J ends lost 7 bases and 5 bases, in that order; junction bases with no gene match: 5. The chain uses TRBV10-3 and TRBJ2-2, with TRBD1 matching over 12 bases. The clonotype was recovered from an adult in good health. The sample in question was peripheral blood, obtained on day 0 of AZD1222 vaccination. Written as DNA, the CDR3 is TGTGCCATCACGCGGGACAGGGGGCCTACCGGGGAGCTGTTTTTT. It is translated as CAITRDRGPTGELFF.